This TCR beta chain was obtained from a study of blood T cell repertoires in COVID-19. On the study more broadly: COVID-19 samples from acute and convalescent phases originated in the United States, Italy and Spain.

The Seattle site enrolled patients during active infection and followed them longitudinally. Germline assignment: CDR1 SGHKS and CDR2 YYEKEE (reference sequence). This CDR3 comprises 15 residues. Trimming stripped 0 bases from V and 2 bases from J, with 6 bases between. Produced via immunoSEQ multiplex PCR; TCRdb's table is partial and in-frame only. The sample contains 350,000 to 450,000 clones, 89% of which appear only once. This chain uses TRBV5-5 with TRBJ2-6, with D possibly TRBD2 on 6 matching bases. The sample consisted of peripheral blood. The source is a woman aged 40 to 50 with COVID-19, enrolled during active disease. The CDR3 region is CASSLAGAGANVLTF. DNA of the CDR3: TGTGCCAGCAGCTTGGCGGGGGCTGGGGCCAACGTCCTGACTTTC.